This is a list of T cell receptor beta chains from one sample in a study of blood T cells in healthy people across ages. TCRdb ran MiXCR on the 5' RACE reads and lists one entry per CDR3 protein. Of approximately 940,000 distinct CDR3 sequences in the sample, roughly 48% were seen once. Sequencing used blood. The receptors come from a man younger than 45 in good health. Both conserved end residues are part of each CDR3. Each record gives: J gene, D gene, CDR3 length, clone size, V gene, CDR3 DNA, CDR3 protein. A D gene is named only where the DNA matches it firmly. Not all rows give a size; the values are once, few, many and, for expanded clones, a class.

J gene: TRBJ2-7; D gene: NA; CDR3 length: 14; clone size: NA; V gene: TRBV27; CDR3 DNA: TGTGCCAGCAGTTTAGGGGGACATACCTACGAGCAGTACTTC; CDR3 protein: CASSLGGHTYEQYF
J gene: TRBJ1-6; D gene: TRBD1; CDR3 length: 15; clone size: few; V gene: TRBV4-1; CDR3 DNA: TGCGCCAGCAGCCAGGGGGACAGGGATAATTCACCCCTCCACTTT; CDR3 protein: CASSQGDRDNSPLHF
J gene: TRBJ1-5; D gene: NA; CDR3 length: 17; clone size: few; V gene: TRBV6-2/TRBV6-3; CDR3 DNA: TGTGCCAGCAGTCGGGACGGACTAAGAGATAGCAATCAGCCCCAGCATTTT; CDR3 protein: CASSRDGLRDSNQPQHF
J gene: TRBJ1-5; D gene: NA; CDR3 length: 14; clone size: NA; V gene: TRBV5-1; CDR3 DNA: TGCGCCAGCGACCGGGGCTGCAGCAATCAGCCCCAGCATTTT; CDR3 protein: CASDRGCSNQPQHF
J gene: TRBJ2-4; D gene: NA; CDR3 length: 15; clone size: few; V gene: TRBV5-1; CDR3 DNA: TGCGCCAGCAGCTTTTGGCCCTGGGAAGGAAACATTCAGTACTTC; CDR3 protein: CASSFWPWEGNIQYF
J gene: TRBJ1-5; D gene: NA; CDR3 length: 13; clone size: few; V gene: TRBV5-6; CDR3 DNA: TGTGCCAGCAGCAGACAGGAGAATCAGCCCCAGCATTTT; CDR3 protein: CASSRQENQPQHF
J gene: TRBJ2-7; D gene: NA; CDR3 length: 11; clone size: few; V gene: TRBV12-3/TRBV12-4; CDR3 DNA: TGTGCCAGCATGGGAGGCTACGAGCAGTACTTC; CDR3 protein: CASMGGYEQYF
J gene: TRBJ2-3; D gene: NA; CDR3 length: 10; clone size: many; V gene: TRBV20-1; CDR3 DNA: TGCAGTGCCCAACACCATACGCAGTATTTT; CDR3 protein: CSAQHHTQYF
J gene: TRBJ1-6; D gene: NA; CDR3 length: 15; clone size: NA; V gene: TRBV6-1; CDR3 DNA: TGTGCCAGCAGTGAAGGGCCCGCTAATAATTCACCCCTCCACTTT; CDR3 protein: CASSEGPANNSPLHF
J gene: TRBJ1-6; D gene: NA; CDR3 length: 17; clone size: NA; V gene: TRBV10-3; CDR3 DNA: TGTGCCATCAGCAACTACAGGGAGGGCTCCTATAATTCACCCCTCCACTTT; CDR3 protein: CAISNYREGSYNSPLHF
J gene: TRBJ2-1; D gene: NA; CDR3 length: 15; clone size: NA; V gene: TRBV4-1; CDR3 DNA: TGCGCCAGCAGCCAAGCTGCGAGCTCCTACAATGAGCAGTTCTTC; CDR3 protein: CASSQAASSYNEQFF
J gene: TRBJ2-7; D gene: TRBD2; CDR3 length: 15; clone size: NA; V gene: TRBV28; CDR3 DNA: TGTGCCAGCAGTGAACTAGCGGTGAGCTCCTACGAGCAGTACTTC; CDR3 protein: CASSELAVSSYEQYF
J gene: TRBJ1-2; D gene: NA; CDR3 length: 14; clone size: NA; V gene: TRBV5-1; CDR3 DNA: TGCGCCAGCAGCTCCCTCAAACAGGGCTTCGGCTACACCTTC; CDR3 protein: CASSSLKQGFGYTF
J gene: TRBJ2-2; D gene: NA; CDR3 length: 17; clone size: NA; V gene: TRBV4-1; CDR3 DNA: TGCGCCAGCAGCCAAGATTGGCTAGCCCGAAACACCGGGGAGCTGTTTTTT; CDR3 protein: CASSQDWLARNTGELFF
J gene: TRBJ1-2; D gene: NA; CDR3 length: 11; clone size: NA; V gene: TRBV7-9; CDR3 DNA: TGTGCCAGCAGCTCGGCTGGCGGCTACACCTTC; CDR3 protein: CASSSAGGYTF
J gene: TRBJ2-3; D gene: NA; CDR3 length: 17; clone size: NA; V gene: TRBV7-3; CDR3 DNA: TGTGCCAGCAGCTTAACGAAAGGTAGCGGCTTCACAGATACGCAGTATTTT; CDR3 protein: CASSLTKGSGFTDTQYF
J gene: TRBJ2-7; D gene: TRBD1; CDR3 length: 15; clone size: few; V gene: TRBV27; CDR3 DNA: TGTGCCAGCAGTTCCCGGGACAGGGACTCCTACGAGCAGTACTTC; CDR3 protein: CASSSRDRDSYEQYF
J gene: TRBJ1-4; D gene: TRBD1; CDR3 length: 16; clone size: few; V gene: TRBV7-2; CDR3 DNA: TGTGCCAGCAGCCCGCACAGGGGGCGAACTAATGAAAAACTGTTTTTT; CDR3 protein: CASSPHRGRTNEKLFF
J gene: TRBJ2-1; D gene: TRBD1; CDR3 length: 16; clone size: few; V gene: TRBV29-1; CDR3 DNA: TGCAGCGTTGAAGATCCGGGACAGGGCTCCTACAATGAGCAGTTCTTC; CDR3 protein: CSVEDPGQGSYNEQFF
J gene: TRBJ2-3; D gene: NA; CDR3 length: 14; clone size: NA; V gene: TRBV2; CDR3 DNA: TGTGCCAGCAGTGAGGCGAGGGGCGCGGGTACGCAGTATTTT; CDR3 protein: CASSEARGAGTQYF
J gene: TRBJ2-7; D gene: NA; CDR3 length: 14; clone size: NA; V gene: TRBV14; CDR3 DNA: TGTGCCAGCAGCCTACGACTGGCCCCCGGCGAGCAGTACTTC; CDR3 protein: CASSLRLAPGEQYF
J gene: TRBJ2-1; D gene: NA; CDR3 length: 16; clone size: once; V gene: TRBV19; CDR3 DNA: TGTGCCAGTAGTATAGAACCGGGGTACCGTTATGATGAGCAGTTCTTC; CDR3 protein: CASSIEPGYRYDEQFF
J gene: TRBJ2-7; D gene: NA; CDR3 length: 14; clone size: NA; V gene: TRBV3-1; CDR3 DNA: TGTGCCAGCAGCCAAGAAACGAGGAGGGATGAGCAGTACTTC; CDR3 protein: CASSQETRRDEQYF
J gene: TRBJ2-1; D gene: TRBD2; CDR3 length: 14; clone size: once; V gene: TRBV5-1; CDR3 DNA: TGCGCCAGCACCAGCGGGGGGGCACTCAATGAGCAGTTCTTC; CDR3 protein: CASTSGGALNEQFF
J gene: TRBJ1-6; D gene: NA; CDR3 length: 14; clone size: NA; V gene: TRBV12-3/TRBV12-4; CDR3 DNA: TGTGCCAGCAAGCTGACAGGTTTTCTGGCACCCCTCCACTTT; CDR3 protein: CASKLTGFLAPLHF
J gene: TRBJ2-3; D gene: TRBD1; CDR3 length: 16; clone size: few; V gene: TRBV27; CDR3 DNA: TGTGCCAGCTTTGGCAGGGGGCCCACTAGCACAGATACGCAGTATTTT; CDR3 protein: CASFGRGPTSTDTQYF
J gene: TRBJ2-1; D gene: NA; CDR3 length: 14; clone size: few; V gene: TRBV29-1; CDR3 DNA: TGCAGCACGCCTTCGGGCACAGCCTACAATGAGCAGTTCTTC; CDR3 protein: CSTPSGTAYNEQFF
J gene: TRBJ1-5; D gene: TRBD1; CDR3 length: 13; clone size: few; V gene: TRBV7-9; CDR3 DNA: TGTGCCAGCAGTCGGGACAGGGCCGGGCCCCAGCATTTT; CDR3 protein: CASSRDRAGPQHF
J gene: TRBJ1-5; D gene: NA; CDR3 length: 15; clone size: once; V gene: TRBV4-1; CDR3 DNA: TGCGCCAGCAGCCAAGATGGTAGAATAAATCAGCCCCAGCATTTT; CDR3 protein: CASSQDGRINQPQHF
J gene: TRBJ2-5; D gene: TRBD2; CDR3 length: 16; clone size: NA; V gene: TRBV12-3/TRBV12-4; CDR3 DNA: TGTGCCAGCAGTTTTCTAGCGGGGGGGCCGAGGGAGACCCAGTACTTC; CDR3 protein: CASSFLAGGPRETQYF
J gene: TRBJ1-2; D gene: NA; CDR3 length: 14; clone size: once; V gene: TRBV5-4; CDR3 DNA: TGTGCCAGCAGCTTGTCCGCAGGTTCGAATGGCTACACCTTC; CDR3 protein: CASSLSAGSNGYTF
J gene: TRBJ1-5; D gene: NA; CDR3 length: 16; clone size: NA; V gene: TRBV27; CDR3 DNA: TGTGCCAGCAGTTTAGCGCCGGGATTGAGCAATCAGCCCCAGCATTTT; CDR3 protein: CASSLAPGLSNQPQHF
J gene: TRBJ2-2; D gene: NA; CDR3 length: 16; clone size: NA; V gene: TRBV3-1; CDR3 DNA: TGTGCCAGCAGCCAAGTTCCAGGGTATAGCACCGGGGAGCTGTTTTTT; CDR3 protein: CASSQVPGYSTGELFF
J gene: TRBJ2-1; D gene: NA; CDR3 length: 14; clone size: NA; V gene: TRBV5-1; CDR3 DNA: TGTGCCAGCAGCTTAGGGGACACCTACAATGAGCAGTTCTTC; CDR3 protein: CASSLGDTYNEQFF
J gene: TRBJ2-7; D gene: NA; CDR3 length: 16; clone size: few; V gene: TRBV7-2; CDR3 DNA: TGTGCCAGCAGCTTAGACTCGGCGGGGAGCTCCTACGAGCAGTACTTC; CDR3 protein: CASSLDSAGSSYEQYF
J gene: TRBJ2-1; D gene: TRBD1; CDR3 length: 15; clone size: few; V gene: TRBV7-2; CDR3 DNA: TGTGCCAGCAGCTTGATCGCCGGGACAGGAAATGAGCAGTTCTTC; CDR3 protein: CASSLIAGTGNEQFF
J gene: TRBJ1-4; D gene: NA; CDR3 length: 13; clone size: NA; V gene: TRBV30; CDR3 DNA: TGTGCCTGGATTGCGGGTGAAAATGAAAAACTGTTTTTT; CDR3 protein: CAWIAGENEKLFF
J gene: TRBJ2-7; D gene: NA; CDR3 length: 14; clone size: NA; V gene: TRBV11-2; CDR3 DNA: TGTGCCAGCAGCTTTGAGTGGGATCCCTACGAGCAGTACTTC; CDR3 protein: CASSFEWDPYEQYF
J gene: TRBJ2-1; D gene: TRBD2; CDR3 length: 20; clone size: NA; V gene: TRBV7-9; CDR3 DNA: TGTGCCAGCAGCTCTGGGGGGGGACTAGCCTCCGCAAGTAGCTACAATGAGCAGTTCTTC; CDR3 protein: CASSSGGGLASASSYNEQFF
J gene: TRBJ1-1; D gene: TRBD1; CDR3 length: 12; clone size: NA; V gene: TRBV28; CDR3 DNA: TGTGCCAGCACCCGTGACAGGGGTGAAGCTTTCTTT; CDR3 protein: CASTRDRGEAFF
J gene: TRBJ2-3; D gene: TRBD2; CDR3 length: 14; clone size: NA; V gene: TRBV20-1; CDR3 DNA: TGCAGTGCACCTACTAGCGGGGGGGCCGGTCCGCAGTATTTT; CDR3 protein: CSAPTSGGAGPQYF
J gene: TRBJ2-7; D gene: NA; CDR3 length: 16; clone size: few; V gene: TRBV7-9; CDR3 DNA: TGTGCCAGCAGCTTATCACAGGGGGGGTTCTCCTACGAGCAGTACTTC; CDR3 protein: CASSLSQGGFSYEQYF
J gene: TRBJ2-2; D gene: NA; CDR3 length: 17; clone size: NA; V gene: TRBV9; CDR3 DNA: TGTGCCAGCAGCGACCCTCTCGCCGGGCCCTACACCGGGGAGCTGTTTTTT; CDR3 protein: CASSDPLAGPYTGELFF
J gene: TRBJ1-3; D gene: NA; CDR3 length: 16; clone size: NA; V gene: TRBV4-2; CDR3 DNA: TGTGCCAGCAGCCAAGAGAGCACCTCCTCTGGAAACACCATATATTTT; CDR3 protein: CASSQESTSSGNTIYF
J gene: TRBJ2-1; D gene: TRBD2; CDR3 length: 16; clone size: few; V gene: TRBV9; CDR3 DNA: TGTGCCAGCAGCGTAAGACATACGGGGGGGTACAATGAGCAGTTCTTC; CDR3 protein: CASSVRHTGGYNEQFF
J gene: TRBJ2-7; D gene: NA; CDR3 length: 13; clone size: many; V gene: TRBV3-1; CDR3 DNA: TGTGCCAGCAGCCCGTTGCCCTCCTACGAGCAGTACTTC; CDR3 protein: CASSPLPSYEQYF
J gene: TRBJ1-3; D gene: TRBD1; CDR3 length: 15; clone size: NA; V gene: TRBV9; CDR3 DNA: TGTGCCAGCAGCCCTAGGACAGGGAGACAGCACACCATATATTTT; CDR3 protein: CASSPRTGRQHTIYF
J gene: TRBJ1-3; D gene: NA; CDR3 length: 14; clone size: NA; V gene: TRBV12-3/TRBV12-4; CDR3 DNA: TGTGCCAGCAGTCGACAGGCCCCTGGAAACACCATATATTTT; CDR3 protein: CASSRQAPGNTIYF
J gene: TRBJ2-6; D gene: TRBD1; CDR3 length: 11; clone size: NA; V gene: TRBV5-1; CDR3 DNA: TGCGCCAGCAGCCCCGGGACAGAGGTGACTTTC; CDR3 protein: CASSPGTEVTF
J gene: TRBJ2-5; D gene: NA; CDR3 length: 14; clone size: few; V gene: TRBV12-3/TRBV12-4; CDR3 DNA: TGTGCCAGCAGTTTTTGGGGGAACCAAGAGACCCAGTACTTC; CDR3 protein: CASSFWGNQETQYF
J gene: TRBJ1-2; D gene: NA; CDR3 length: 13; clone size: few; V gene: TRBV29-1; CDR3 DNA: TGCAGCGTTGAAGGGGCAGCTAACTATGGCTACACCTTC; CDR3 protein: CSVEGAANYGYTF